This T cell receptor (beta chain) comes out of a study of spatial heterogeneity in lung cancer. Time point described: sample taken at primary tumor resection. Every TCR cDNA molecule bore its own unique molecular identifier. TCRdb reprocessed the 5' RACE reads with MiXCR, giving one entry per CDR3 protein. Of some 16,000 distinct CDR3 sequences listed, approximately 6.9% are singletons. Ten or more counts support this clonotype. What it recognizes is unknown. As an off-target read in a library built for alpha chains, this beta chain has a frequency of little significance. General study results and limits: The estimated TCR-seq coverage of tumor T cells amounted to 5.5% to 8% when looking at alpha chains and less than 15% when looking at beta chains. Counts of expanded alpha and beta TCRs within tumors tracked the tumor nonsynonymous mutation count.

Sequencing was performed on lung tumor tissue, taken at surgery. The TCR comes from a female donor with early-stage non-small cell lung cancer.

The CDR3 loop is CASSETWQANYGYTF. In DNA form, the CDR3 reads TGTGCCAGCAGTGAAACTTGGCAGGCCAACTATGGCTACACCTTC. The chain employs TRBV2 and TRBJ1-2; D gene ambiguous. The CDR3 extends over 15 amino acids. CDR1 is SNHLY and CDR2 is FYNNEI in the germline V gene. V lost 2 bases and J 2 bases, leaving 12 bases between the germline ends.